Many counts were recorded for the clone carrying this T cell receptor beta chain. What it binds is not known. The entry originates in a study of T cells after yellow fever vaccination. CDR1 is LNHNV, CDR2 YYDKDF, per germline (reference sequence). The CDR3 sequence is 14 residues long. The V end was cut by 4 bases, the J end by 4 bases, with 14 bases between. Findings of the study overall: Reappearing after the booster were most of the clones from primary vaccination (less than 98% CD4, 75% to 90% CD8).

TCRdb re-called the 5' RACE reads through MiXCR, storing one row per CDR3 protein. The sample includes some 220,000 distinct CDR3 sequences, 3.2% seen only once; the top ten take 3.2%. This rearrangement joins TRBV15 to TRBJ2-7; TRBD1 is a possible D gene (5 bases). The source was CD4+ T cells sorted from PBMCs, collected 10 days after the yellow fever booster vaccination. The clonotype was recovered from a man between 18 and 29 years old who received the YFV17D yellow fever vaccine. CDR3 in DNA: TGTGCCACCAGCATGTTGGGGCGCGAGTACGAGCAGTACTTC. The encoded protein is CATSMLGREYEQYF.